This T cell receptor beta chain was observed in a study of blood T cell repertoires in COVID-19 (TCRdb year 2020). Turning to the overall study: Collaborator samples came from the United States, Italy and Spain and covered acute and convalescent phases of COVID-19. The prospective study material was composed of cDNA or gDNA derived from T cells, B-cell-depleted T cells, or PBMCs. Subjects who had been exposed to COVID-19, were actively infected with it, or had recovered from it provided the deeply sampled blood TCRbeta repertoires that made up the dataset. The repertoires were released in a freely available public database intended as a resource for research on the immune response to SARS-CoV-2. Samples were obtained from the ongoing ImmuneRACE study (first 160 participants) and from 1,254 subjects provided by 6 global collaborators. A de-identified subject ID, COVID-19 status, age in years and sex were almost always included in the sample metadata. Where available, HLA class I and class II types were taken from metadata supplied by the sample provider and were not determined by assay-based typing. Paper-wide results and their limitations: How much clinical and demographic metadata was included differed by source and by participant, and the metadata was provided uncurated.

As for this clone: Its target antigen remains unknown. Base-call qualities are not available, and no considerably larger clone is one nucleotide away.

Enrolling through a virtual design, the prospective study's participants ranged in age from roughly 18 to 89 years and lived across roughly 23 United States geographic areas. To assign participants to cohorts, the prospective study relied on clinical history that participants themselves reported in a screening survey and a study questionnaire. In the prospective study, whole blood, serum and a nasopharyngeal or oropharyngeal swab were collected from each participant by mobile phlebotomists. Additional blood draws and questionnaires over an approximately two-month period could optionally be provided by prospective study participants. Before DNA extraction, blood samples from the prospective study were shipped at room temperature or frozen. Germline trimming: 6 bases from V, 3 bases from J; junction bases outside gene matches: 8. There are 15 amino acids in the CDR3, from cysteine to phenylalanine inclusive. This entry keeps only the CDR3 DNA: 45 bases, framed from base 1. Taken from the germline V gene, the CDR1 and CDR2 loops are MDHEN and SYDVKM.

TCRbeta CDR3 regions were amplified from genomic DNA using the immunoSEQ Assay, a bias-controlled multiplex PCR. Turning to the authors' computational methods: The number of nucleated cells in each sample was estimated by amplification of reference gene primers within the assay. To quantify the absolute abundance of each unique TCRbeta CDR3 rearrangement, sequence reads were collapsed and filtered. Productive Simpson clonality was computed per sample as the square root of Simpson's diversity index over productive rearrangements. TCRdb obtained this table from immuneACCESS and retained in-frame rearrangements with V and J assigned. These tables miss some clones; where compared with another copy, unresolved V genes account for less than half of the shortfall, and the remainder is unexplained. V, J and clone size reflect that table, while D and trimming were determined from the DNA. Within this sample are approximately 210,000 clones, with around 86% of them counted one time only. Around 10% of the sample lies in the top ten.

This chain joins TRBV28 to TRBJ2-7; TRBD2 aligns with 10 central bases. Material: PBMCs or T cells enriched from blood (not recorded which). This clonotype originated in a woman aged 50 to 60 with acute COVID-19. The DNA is TGTGCCAGCAGCTCTAGCGGGAGTGGGGACTACGAGCAGTACTTC. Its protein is CASSSSGSGDYEQYF.